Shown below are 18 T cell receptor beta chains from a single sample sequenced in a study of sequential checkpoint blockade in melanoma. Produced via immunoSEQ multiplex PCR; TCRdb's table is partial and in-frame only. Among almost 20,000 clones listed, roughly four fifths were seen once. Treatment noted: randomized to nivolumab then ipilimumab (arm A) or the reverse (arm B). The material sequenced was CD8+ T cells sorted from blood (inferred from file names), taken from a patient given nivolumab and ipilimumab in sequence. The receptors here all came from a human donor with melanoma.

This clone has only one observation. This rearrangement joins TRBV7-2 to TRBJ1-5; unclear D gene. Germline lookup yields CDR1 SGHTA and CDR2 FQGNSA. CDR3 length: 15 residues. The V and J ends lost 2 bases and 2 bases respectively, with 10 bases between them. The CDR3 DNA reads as TGTGCCAGCAGCTTATTTGGGCTCGGCAATCAGCCCCAGCATTTT. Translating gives CASSLFGLGNQPQHF.

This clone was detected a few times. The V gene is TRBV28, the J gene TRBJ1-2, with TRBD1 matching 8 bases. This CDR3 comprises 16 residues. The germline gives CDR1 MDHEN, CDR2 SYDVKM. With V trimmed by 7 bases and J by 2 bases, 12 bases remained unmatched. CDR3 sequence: CASTRIDRGVNYGYTF. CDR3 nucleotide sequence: TGTGCCAGCACCCGGATTGACAGGGGCGTCAACTATGGCTACACCTTC.

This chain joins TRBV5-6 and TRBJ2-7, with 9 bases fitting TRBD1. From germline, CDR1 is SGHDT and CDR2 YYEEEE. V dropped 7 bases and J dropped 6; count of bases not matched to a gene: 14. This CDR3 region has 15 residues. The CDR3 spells CASGGWGTGYREQYF. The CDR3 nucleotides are TGTGCCAGCGGGGGCTGGGGGACAGGGTATCGCGAGCAGTACTTC.

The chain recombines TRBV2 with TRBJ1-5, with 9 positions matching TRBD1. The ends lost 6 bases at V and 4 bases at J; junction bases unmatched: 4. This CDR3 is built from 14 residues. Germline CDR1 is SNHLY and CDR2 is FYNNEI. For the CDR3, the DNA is TGTGCCAGCAGGGCCGGGACAGGGAATCAGCCCCAGCATTTT. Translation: CASRAGTGNQPQHF.

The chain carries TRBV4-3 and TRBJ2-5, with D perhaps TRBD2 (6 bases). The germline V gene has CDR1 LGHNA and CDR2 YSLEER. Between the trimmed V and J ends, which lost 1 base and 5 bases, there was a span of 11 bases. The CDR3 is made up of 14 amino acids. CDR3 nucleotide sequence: TGCGCCAGCAGCCAAGTGGGGGGACTGGAGACCCAGTACTTC. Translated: CASSQVGGLETQYF.

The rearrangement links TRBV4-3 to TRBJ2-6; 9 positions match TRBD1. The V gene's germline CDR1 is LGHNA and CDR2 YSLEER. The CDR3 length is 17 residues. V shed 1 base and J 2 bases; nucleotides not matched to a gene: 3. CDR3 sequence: CASSQVGDRAGANVLTF. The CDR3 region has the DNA TGCGCCAGCAGCCAAGTTGGGGACAGGGCTGGGGCCAACGTCCTGACTTTC.

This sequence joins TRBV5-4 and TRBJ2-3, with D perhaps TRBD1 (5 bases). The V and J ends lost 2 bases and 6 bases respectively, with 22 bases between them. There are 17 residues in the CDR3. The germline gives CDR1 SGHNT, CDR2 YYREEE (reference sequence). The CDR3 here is CASSFGISGITKDTQYF. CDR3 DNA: TGTGCCAGCAGCTTCGGCATTTCAGGGATTACGAAGGATACGCAGTATTTT.

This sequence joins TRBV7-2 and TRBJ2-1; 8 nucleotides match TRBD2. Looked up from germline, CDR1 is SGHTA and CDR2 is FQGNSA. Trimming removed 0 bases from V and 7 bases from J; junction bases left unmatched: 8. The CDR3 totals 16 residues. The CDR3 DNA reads TGTGCCAGCAGCTTAGCGCCAGCGGGGGCGGGAAATGAGCAGTTCTTC. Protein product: CASSLAPAGAGNEQFF.

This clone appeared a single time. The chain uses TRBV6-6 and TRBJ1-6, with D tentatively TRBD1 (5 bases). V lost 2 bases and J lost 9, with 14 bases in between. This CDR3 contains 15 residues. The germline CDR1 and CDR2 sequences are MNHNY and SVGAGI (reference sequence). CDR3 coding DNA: TGTGCCAGCAGTTACCGCGGCAGGGTCGGTTCACCCCTCCACTTT. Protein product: CASSYRGRVGSPLHF.

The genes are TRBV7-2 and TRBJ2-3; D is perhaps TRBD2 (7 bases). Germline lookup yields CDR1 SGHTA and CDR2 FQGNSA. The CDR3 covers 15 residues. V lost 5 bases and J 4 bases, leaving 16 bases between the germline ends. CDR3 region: CASSISWGGADTQYF. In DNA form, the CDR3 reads TGTGCCAGCAGCATAAGTTGGGGGGGCGCAGATACGCAGTATTTT.

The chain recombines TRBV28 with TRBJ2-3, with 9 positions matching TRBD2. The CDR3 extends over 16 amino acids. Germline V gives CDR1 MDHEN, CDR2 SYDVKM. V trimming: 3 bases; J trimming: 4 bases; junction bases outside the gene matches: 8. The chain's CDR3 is CASSFKVAGASDTQYF. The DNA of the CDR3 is TGTGCCAGCAGTTTTAAGGTAGCGGGGGCCTCAGATACGCAGTATTTT.

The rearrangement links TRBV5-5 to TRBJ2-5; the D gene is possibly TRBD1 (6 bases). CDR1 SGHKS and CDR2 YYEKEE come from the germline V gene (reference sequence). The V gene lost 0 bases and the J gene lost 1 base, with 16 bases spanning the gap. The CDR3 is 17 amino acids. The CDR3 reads CASSLVLSTGSQETQYF. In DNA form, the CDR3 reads TGTGCCAGCAGCTTGGTCTTATCGACAGGAAGCCAAGAGACCCAGTACTTC.

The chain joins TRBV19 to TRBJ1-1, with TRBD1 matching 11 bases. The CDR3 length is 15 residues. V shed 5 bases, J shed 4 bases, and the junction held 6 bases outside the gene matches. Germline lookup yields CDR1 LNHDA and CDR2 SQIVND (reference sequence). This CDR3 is CASSPYGTGGTEAFF. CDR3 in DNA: TGTGCCAGTAGTCCCTACGGGACAGGGGGCACTGAAGCTTTCTTT.

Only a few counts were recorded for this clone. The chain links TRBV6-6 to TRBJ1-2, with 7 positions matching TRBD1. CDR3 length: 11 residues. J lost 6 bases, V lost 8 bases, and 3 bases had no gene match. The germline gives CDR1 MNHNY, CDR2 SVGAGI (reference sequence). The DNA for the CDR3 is TGTGCCAGCGCCAGGGGGGATGGCTACACCTTC. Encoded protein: CASARGDGYTF.

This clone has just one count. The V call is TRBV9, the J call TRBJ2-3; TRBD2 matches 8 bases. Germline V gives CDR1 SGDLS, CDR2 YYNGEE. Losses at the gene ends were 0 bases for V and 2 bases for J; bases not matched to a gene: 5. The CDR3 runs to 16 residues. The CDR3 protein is CASSVAGRGVTDTQYF. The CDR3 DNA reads TGTGCCAGCAGCGTAGCGGGGCGGGGGGTCACAGATACGCAGTATTTT.

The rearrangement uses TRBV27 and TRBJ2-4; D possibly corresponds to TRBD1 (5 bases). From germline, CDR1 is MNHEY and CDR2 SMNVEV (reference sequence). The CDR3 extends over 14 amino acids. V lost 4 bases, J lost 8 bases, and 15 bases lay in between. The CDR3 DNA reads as TGTGCCAGCAGTTGGGGCAGGAACAGATACATTCAGTACTTC. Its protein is CASSWGRNRYIQYF.

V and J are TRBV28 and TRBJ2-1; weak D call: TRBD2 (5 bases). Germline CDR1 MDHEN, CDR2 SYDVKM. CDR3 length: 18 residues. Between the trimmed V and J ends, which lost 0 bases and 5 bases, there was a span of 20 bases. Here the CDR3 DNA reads TGTGCCAGCAGTTTATGGGACGATGGACTGGATAGAAACAATGAGCAGTTCTTC. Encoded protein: CASSLWDDGLDRNNEQFF.

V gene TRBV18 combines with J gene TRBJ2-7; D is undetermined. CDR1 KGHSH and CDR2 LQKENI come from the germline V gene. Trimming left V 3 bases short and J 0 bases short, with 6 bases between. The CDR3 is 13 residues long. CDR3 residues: CASSPPSSYEQYF. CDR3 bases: TGTGCCAGCTCACCTCCGAGCTCCTACGAGCAGTACTTC.